This is a list of T cell receptor beta chains from one sample in a study of vaccination and CD4 T cells after COVID-19. TCRdb re-called the PCR reads with MiXCR, one entry per CDR3 protein. This sample yields about 18,000 distinct CDR3 sequences, of which about two fifths are seen a single time; around 7.7% belongs to the top ten. These TCRs' antigens remain unknown. The input for sequencing was CD4+ T cells from blood, cultured in vitro, taken after SARS-CoV-2 vaccination. These receptors originate from a human donor who had recovered from COVID-19. Each CDR3 is given with its conserved first and last residue. A D gene is named only where the DNA matches it firmly. Part of the rows lack a size; the others show once, few, many or a class for expanded clones.

>TRBV2|-|-|TRBJ1-6
CASSRDSSYNSPLHF
TGTGCCAGCAGCAGGGATTCCTCCTATAATTCACCCCTCCACTTT
>TRBV7-2|TRBD2|few|TRBJ2-3
CASSERGDVWNTQYF
TGTGCCAGCAGTGAGCGGGGGGACGTCTGGAATACGCAGTATTTT
>TRBV19|-|few|TRBJ2-5
CASSQVKETQYF
TGTGCCAGTAGTCAGGTGAAAGAGACCCAGTACTTC
>TRBV28|-|-|TRBJ2-7
CASSRTTGSPSYEQYF
TGTGCCAGCAGCCGCACGACAGGATCCCCCTCCTACGAGCAGTACTTC
>TRBV28|TRBD1|-|TRBJ1-6
CASDPTGGYSPLHF
TGTGCCAGCGACCCGACAGGGGGATATTCACCCCTCCACTTT
>TRBV27|-|-|TRBJ2-5
CATRMGGGETQYF
TGTGCCACCAGGATGGGGGGTGGAGAGACCCAGTACTTC
>TRBV6-2/TRBV6-3|TRBD1|few|TRBJ1-2
CASSYDRGYGYTF
TGTGCCAGCAGTTACGACAGGGGATATGGCTACACCTTC
>TRBV20-1|TRBD1|-|TRBJ2-5
CSAERTGAQETQYF
TGCAGTGCGGAAAGGACAGGGGCCCAAGAGACCCAGTACTTC
>TRBV7-9|TRBD1|-|TRBJ2-6
CASSFSHTTGEAF
TGTGCCAGCAGCTTTTCCCATACGACAGGGGAGGCTTTC
>TRBV11-3|-|-|TRBJ2-3
CASSPHTDTQYF
TGTGCCAGCAGCCCACACACAGATACGCAGTATTTT
>TRBV20-1|TRBD2|-|TRBJ2-1
CSARKTSGIVSPLFF
TGCAGTGCTAGAAAGACTAGCGGGATAGTATCTCCACTGTTCTTC
>TRBV7-9|-|few|TRBJ1-5
CASSLGDQPQHF
TGTGCCAGCAGCCTAGGTGATCAGCCCCAGCATTTT
>TRBV6-1|TRBD2|-|TRBJ2-7
CASTSRLADTYEQYF
TGTGCCAGCACCTCACGACTAGCGGATACCTACGAGCAGTACTTC
>TRBV6-1|-|-|TRBJ1-5
CASSKEPGQPQHF
TGTGCCAGCAGCAAAGAACCCGGTCAGCCCCAGCATTTT
>TRBV4-3|-|once|TRBJ1-2
CASSQALQGDYGYTF
TGCGCCAGCAGCCAAGCGTTACAGGGAGACTATGGCTACACCTTC
>TRBV20-1|-|once|TRBJ2-7
CSARAGLRSSYEQYF
TGCAGTGCTAGGGCCGGACTGCGAAGCTCGTACGAGCAGTACTTC
>TRBV4-3|-|once|TRBJ1-2
CASSQDQGDGYGYTF
TGCGCCAGCAGCCAAGATCAAGGGGACGGCTATGGCTACACCTTC
>TRBV4-3|TRBD1|once|TRBJ2-5
CASSQVSGGNGETQYF
TGCGCCAGCAGCCAAGTGTCAGGGGGAAATGGAGAGACCCAGTACTTC
>TRBV28|-|few|TRBJ1-1
CASGYGGAQLNTEAFF
TGTGCCAGCGGTTATGGGGGCGCCCAGTTGAACACTGAAGCTTTCTTT
>TRBV28|-|-|TRBJ1-1
CASRLLGLQEYSEAFF
TGTGCCAGCAGACTCCTTGGTTTGCAGGAGTACTCTGAAGCTTTCTTT
>TRBV10-3|-|few|TRBJ1-1
CAISEGQAATEAFF
TGTGCCATCAGTGAAGGCCAGGCGGCCACTGAAGCTTTCTTT
>TRBV6-1|TRBD1|few|TRBJ1-2
CASSRGQGFYGYTF
TGTGCCAGCAGCCGGGGACAGGGGTTCTATGGCTACACCTTC
>TRBV7-2|TRBD2|-|TRBJ2-7
CASSLMGLAGGVGSEQYF
TGTGCCAGCAGCTTAATGGGACTAGCGGGAGGGGTCGGGTCCGAGCAGTACTTC
>TRBV10-3|-|few|TRBJ1-1
CAISEVLTGTEAFF
TGTGCCATCAGTGAAGTCCTTACGGGGACTGAAGCTTTCTTT
>TRBV24-1|-|medium-sized|TRBJ1-2
CATRSTAKDGYTF
TGTGCCACCAGATCTACAGCGAAAGATGGCTACACCTTC
>TRBV6-1|TRBD1|-|TRBJ2-7
CASSELDRYGEQYF
TGTGCCAGCAGCGAGCTGGACAGGTACGGCGAGCAGTACTTC